This TCR beta chain emerged from a study of T-cell reconstitution after alpha-beta-depleted transplantation in children (dated by TCRdb to about 2016). Broadly, across the study: T-cell immune reconstitution after TCRalphabeta/CD19-depleted allogeneic hematopoietic cell transplantation in children was quantitatively tracked in the study by means of TCR repertoire profiling.

The sample holds many counts of this clonotype. The antigen it recognizes is unknown. Base-call qualities are not available, and no considerably larger clone is one nucleotide away. The label giving this sample's treatment or condition can be read as: allogeneic hematopoietic cell transplantation with graft depleted of TCRalphabeta T cells and CD19 B cells. TCRalphabeta/CD19-depleted allogeneic hematopoietic cell grafts were given to the transplant recipients, all of whom were children. The CDR3 runs 19 residues from the cysteine to the phenylalanine. Of the read, only the CDR3 DNA is kept; its 57 bases are in frame from base 1. Trimming leaves V shorter by 1 base and J shorter by 3 bases, with the junction holding 10 bases beyond the gene matches. The germline V gene sets CDR1 to MNHEY and CDR2 to SVGAGI. Overall results and qualifications from the work: In some patients, the high TCRbeta diversity seen at day 60 was put down to recipient T cells and intrathymic progenitors that had survived conditioning. Hyperexpanded clone frequencies declined over subsequent months; after one year, T-cell counts and TCRbeta diversity were mostly attributed to newly produced T cells. The apparently early alphabetaT-cell count recovery about two months after transplant was reportedly dependent on only several hundred rapidly expanded clones derived from non-depleted graft cells.

Library preparation was by PCR. The instrument given in TCRdb is Illumina HiSeq 2500. TCR library preparation used molecular barcoding, with unique molecular identifiers applied to normalize quantification of the TCRbeta repertoire. TCRdb took the public reads, trimmed them with fastp at Q25, ran MiXCR for clone calling and kept in-frame beta chains. Identical CDR3 protein sequences are pooled into one entry, listed with their most common genes and DNA. The sample profile shows nearly 200,000 distinct CDR3 sequences; 5.5% to 7% of them were found once. About 4.3% of the sample belongs to the ten largest clones.

This receptor chain uses TRBV6-5 and TRBJ2-3; 13 central nucleotides agree with TRBD2. Sequencing used PBMCs, obtained before TCRalphabeta/CD19-depleted stem cell transplant. The TCR originated in a girl under three years old with combined immunodeficiency, due to receive a stem cell transplant. The bases read TGTGCCAGCAGTTACTGGCTCCCTGGGGGACTAGCGGGAACAGATACGCAGTATTTT. The translation is CASSYWLPGGLAGTDTQYF.